This T cell receptor (beta chain) was captured by sequencing in a study of blood T cell repertoires in COVID-19. On the study more broadly: The United States, Italy and Spain supplied acute and convalescent COVID-19 samples.

Original analysis: By means of reference gene primer amplification, nucleated cell counts were estimated. Produced via immunoSEQ multiplex PCR; TCRdb's table is partial and in-frame only. That table furnishes V, J and clone size, whereas the DNA furnished D and trimming. Of about 100,000 clones listed, approximately 93% are singletons. Germline CDR1 and CDR2: SQVTM and ANQGSEA. V was clipped by 8 bases and J by 5 bases; unmatched bases: 8. This CDR3 region has 13 residues. The sequence came from a man in his fifties with active COVID-19. J is TRBJ2-2 and V is TRBV29-1; 7 positions agree with TRBD1. What was sequenced was peripheral blood. CDR3: CSTRTGGTGELFF. The CDR3 DNA follows: TGCAGCACAAGGACAGGTGGGACCGGGGAGCTGTTTTTT.